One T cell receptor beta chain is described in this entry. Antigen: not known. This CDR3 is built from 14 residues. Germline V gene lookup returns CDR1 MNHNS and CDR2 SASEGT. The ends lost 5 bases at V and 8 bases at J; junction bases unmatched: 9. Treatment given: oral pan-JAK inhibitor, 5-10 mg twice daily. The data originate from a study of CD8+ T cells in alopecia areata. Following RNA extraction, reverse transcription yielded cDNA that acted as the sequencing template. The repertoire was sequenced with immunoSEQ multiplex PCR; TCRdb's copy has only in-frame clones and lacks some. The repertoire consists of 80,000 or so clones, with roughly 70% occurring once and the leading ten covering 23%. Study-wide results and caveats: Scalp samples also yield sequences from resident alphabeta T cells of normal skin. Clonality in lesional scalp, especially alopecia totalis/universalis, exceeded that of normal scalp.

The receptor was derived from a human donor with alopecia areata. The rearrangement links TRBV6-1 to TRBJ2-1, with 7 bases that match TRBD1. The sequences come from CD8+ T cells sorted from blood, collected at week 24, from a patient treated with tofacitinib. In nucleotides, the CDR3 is TGTGCCAGCAGTCTACGGACAGGTTTGGATGAGCAGTTCTTC. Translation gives CASSLRTGLDEQFF.